One sample yielded the 23 T cell receptor beta chains listed below, sequenced in a study of response to subunit inactivated influenza vaccine. MiXCR, applied by TCRdb to the RT-PCR reads, yields one record per CDR3 protein. The profile shows 540,000 or so distinct CDR3 sequences, over 10% of them singletons. The material was PBMCs from blood, obtained roughly 6 weeks after vaccination. The receptors here all came from a man aged 50 to 59 who received an inactivated influenza vaccine.

This clonotype appeared many times. The chain recombines TRBV6-1 with TRBJ1-1; 8 nucleotides match TRBD1. This CDR3 has 15 residues. Germline CDR1 is MNHNS and CDR2 is SASEGT. With 6 bases clipped from V and 7 bases from J, the junction kept 13 bases outside the gene matches. In nucleotides, the CDR3 is TGTGCCAGCAGGGAACTCCAGGGGGCTTGGGGTGAAGCTTTCTTT. Translation: CASRELQGAWGEAFF.

This clonotype has ten or more counts. The gene calls are TRBV29-1 and TRBJ2-5; TRBD1 might be the D (5 bases). Trimming removed 6 bases at V and 5 bases at J, with 16 bases between. The CDR3 has 13 residues. In germline, CDR1 is SQVTM, CDR2 ANQGSEA. CDR3 loop: CSVVGQLVETQYF. CDR3 bases: TGCAGCGTCGTAGGACAATTGGTTGAGACCCAGTACTTC. The full variable domain, with the rest looked up from reference TRBV29-1 and TRBJ2-5, is SAVISQKPSRDICQRGTSLTIQCQVDSQVTMMFWYRQQPGQSLTLIATANQGSEATYESGFVIDKFPISRPNLTFSTLTVSNMSPEDSSIYLCSVVGQLVETQYFGPGTRLLVL.

Ten or more counts support this clonotype. The chain carries TRBV12-3 or TRBV12-4 and TRBJ2-7, with 8 bases aligning to TRBD2. The V and J ends lost 4 bases and 3 bases, in that order; junction bases with no gene match: 2. The CDR3 contains 13 residues. CDR3 nucleotide sequence: TGTGCCAGCAGTTCAGGGACTAGCTACGAGCAGTACTTC. Amino acids: CASSSGTSYEQYF.

This clonotype was detected ten times or more. The rearrangement joins TRBV5-1 to TRBJ2-4; weak D call: TRBD1 (6 bases). Trimming took off 1 base at V and 8 bases at J, with 10 bases between the two ends. The germline gives CDR1 SGHRS, CDR2 YFSETQ. The length of the CDR3 is 13 residues. The CDR3 spells CASSLISGDIQYF. The CDR3 DNA reads as TGCGCCAGCAGCTTGATTTCAGGGGACATTCAGTACTTC.

This clonotype has only a few counts. The rearrangement links TRBV9 to TRBJ2-7; 11 nucleotides agree with TRBD1. This CDR3 spans 16 amino acids. CDR1 is SGDLS, CDR2 YYNGEE, per germline. V trimming: 4 bases; J trimming: 0 bases; junction bases outside the gene matches: 6. The CDR3 spells CASSPGQGANSYEQYF. CDR3 bases: TGTGCCAGCAGCCCAGGACAGGGGGCGAACTCCTACGAGCAGTACTTC.

This clonotype has a handful of counts. The chain combines TRBV11-1 with TRBJ2-7; 7 bases align to TRBD1. With 5 bases clipped from V and 2 bases from J, the junction kept 6 bases outside the gene matches. This CDR3 comprises 14 residues. The germline V gene encodes CDR1 SGHAT and CDR2 FQDESV (reference sequence). CDR3 residues: CASSDDRDPYEQYF. In DNA, the CDR3 is TGTGCCAGCAGCGACGACAGGGACCCCTACGAGCAGTACTTC.

This clonotype was observed many times. The V gene is TRBV28, the J gene TRBJ2-5; TRBD1 is a possible D gene (5 bases). The length of the CDR3 is 15 residues. V gave up 5 bases and J gave up 1 base, with 14 bases separating them. Per the germline V gene, CDR1 is MDHEN and CDR2 is SYDVKM. This chain's CDR3 is CASSRGRATQETQYF. CDR3 in DNA: TGTGCCAGCAGTCGAGGCAGGGCCACCCAAGAGACCCAGTACTTC.

This clonotype was seen only a few times. The chain recombines TRBV7-8 with TRBJ1-4; no reliable D call. V lost 5 bases, J lost 14 bases, and 15 bases lay in between. The CDR3 covers 12 residues. The germline V gene has CDR1 SGHVS and CDR2 FQNEAQ. The CDR3, as DNA: TGTGCCAGCAGCCCAGCCGATGTGAGGCTGTTTTTT. It encodes CASSPADVRLFF.

This clonotype has ten or more counts. V and J are TRBV11-1 and TRBJ2-3; TRBD2 might be the D (5 bases). CDR1 SGHAT and CDR2 FQDESV come from the germline V gene (reference sequence). V shed 5 bases and J shed 0 bases, with 24 bases lying between them. The CDR3 is made up of 19 amino acids. In nucleotides, the CDR3 is TGTGCCAGCAGCCCCCGGGGAGCCAACCAACAGAGAAGCACAGATACGCAGTATTTT. Encoded protein: CASSPRGANQQRSTDTQYF.

At least ten counts were recorded for this clonotype. This sequence joins TRBV5-1 and TRBJ2-1, with D perhaps TRBD1 (6 bases). Germline V CDR1 and CDR2: SGHRS, YFSETQ. Trimming cost V 8 bases and J 5 bases, with 14 bases left between them. This CDR3 contains 13 residues. The DNA for the CDR3 is TGCGCCAGGGTCCGGGACACACACAATGAGCAGTTCTTC. This translates into CARVRDTHNEQFF.

This clonotype was found a few times. The V gene is TRBV5-6, the J gene TRBJ2-1, with D uncertain. The length of the CDR3 is 16 residues. V was shortened by 2 bases and J by 0 bases, with 12 bases between the two germline ends. Germline CDR1 is SGHDT and CDR2 is YYEEEE. The CDR3 coding sequence is TGTGCCAGCAGCTTACGAGTGACGAGCTCCTACAATGAGCAGTTCTTC. It codes for CASSLRVTSSYNEQFF.

This clonotype was counted ten times or more. V usage is TRBV6-1 and J usage is TRBJ2-5; 9 bases are a match to TRBD1. This CDR3 has 14 amino acids. CDR1 and CDR2 (germline): MNHNS, SASEGT. V lost 4 bases to trimming and J lost 7 bases; unmatched junction nucleotides: 7. CDR3 amino acids: CASSAGTGLGTQYF. CDR3 sequence (DNA): TGTGCCAGCAGTGCCGGGACAGGGTTAGGGACCCAGTACTTC.

The gene calls are TRBV7-2 and TRBJ1-2; 11 bases line up with TRBD1. V lost 0 bases and J lost 8; bases outside the gene matches: 5. The CDR3 sequence is 15 residues long. Germline lookup yields CDR1 SGHTA and CDR2 FQGNSA. CDR3 amino acids: CASSLAGTGGAGYTF. The CDR3 DNA is TGTGCCAGCAGCTTAGCCGGGACAGGGGGTGCAGGCTACACCTTC.

The chain carries TRBV7-2 and TRBJ1-1; the match to TRBD1 covers 8 bases. The CDR3 consists of 17 residues. Germline-derived CDR1 and CDR2 are SGHTA and FQGNSA. V was pared by 1 base and J by 7 bases, with 14 bases of the junction left unmatched. The CDR3 loop reads CASSLGWGRTGSLEAFF. CDR3 bases: TGTGCCAGCAGCTTAGGGTGGGGTCGGACAGGGAGTCTTGAAGCTTTCTTT.

This clonotype was observed a handful of times. The V call is TRBV7-2, the J call TRBJ2-5, with TRBD1 as a possible D gene (6 bases). V was shortened by 4 bases and J by 5 bases, with 17 bases between the two germline ends. This CDR3 comprises 15 residues. Germline-derived CDR1 and CDR2 are SGHTA and FQGNSA. The DNA for the CDR3 is TGTGCCAGCAGCTCGAATAACAGGGCCCTTGAGACCCAGTACTTC. The encoded protein is CASSSNNRALETQYF. The whole variable domain, remainder taken from reference TRBV7-2 and TRBJ2-5, is GAGVSQSPSNKVTEKGKDVELRCDPISGHTALYWYRQSLGQGLEFLIYFQGNSAPDKSGLPSDRFSAERTGGSVSTLTIQRTQQEDSAVYLCASSSNNRALETQYFGPGTRLLVL.

The chain recombines TRBV20-1 with TRBJ2-4; TRBD1 aligns across 7 bases. J lost 5 bases, V lost 6 bases, and 10 bases had no gene match. This CDR3 is built from 14 residues. Germline V lookup: CDR1 DFQATT, CDR2 SNEGSKA (reference sequence). In DNA, the CDR3 is TGCAGTGCCCCCCCGAGGACAGGCCAAAACATTCAGTACTTC. Its translation: CSAPPRTGQNIQYF.

V is TRBV27 and J is TRBJ2-7; a weak D match, TRBD2 (6 bases). V was shortened by 8 bases and J by 1 base, with 12 bases between the two germline ends. This CDR3 is built from 13 residues. The germline V gene encodes CDR1 MNHEY and CDR2 SMNVEV (reference sequence). The CDR3 sequence is CASHGTLSYEQYF. For the CDR3, the DNA is TGTGCCAGCCACGGGACTTTGTCCTACGAGCAGTACTTC.

This clonotype was seen a few times. V gene TRBV6-2 or TRBV6-3 combines with J gene TRBJ2-1; 9 nucleotides align to TRBD2. Germline lookup yields CDR1 MNHEY and CDR2 SVGEGT. V lost 0 bases and J lost 7; bases outside the gene matches: 7. The length of the CDR3 is 16 residues. CDR3 loop: CASSYSRGRAGNEQFF. CDR3 coding DNA: TGTGCCAGCAGTTACTCACGCGGGAGGGCCGGGAATGAGCAGTTCTTC.

The V and J genes are TRBV5-5 and TRBJ1-1, with 11 bases lining up with TRBD1. The CDR3 consists of 15 residues. The V segment lost 0 bases and the J segment 5 bases; nucleotides outside the gene matches: 3. Germline CDR1 is SGHKS and CDR2 is YYEKEE (reference sequence). CDR3 DNA: TGTGCCAGCAGCTTGGAGGGACAGGGGGAAACTGAAGCTTTCTTT. This gives the protein CASSLEGQGETEAFF. The variable domain in full, with the rest retrieved from reference TRBV5-5 and TRBJ1-1, is DAGVTQSPTHLIKTRGQQVTLRCSPISGHKSVSWYQQVLGQGPQFIFQYYEKEERGRGNFPDRFSARQFPNYSSELNVNALLLGDSALYLCASSLEGQGETEAFFGQGTRLTVV.

This clonotype was seen repeatedly, ten times or more. The rearrangement joins TRBV7-9 to TRBJ1-5, with 7 nucleotides matching TRBD1. V lost 5 bases and J lost 1; bases outside the gene matches: 5. This CDR3 has 15 amino acids. Germline V CDR1 and CDR2: SEHNR, FQNEAQ (reference sequence). DNA for the CDR3: TGTGCCAGCAGCGCAGGCAGGGGGAGCAATCAGCCCCAGCATTTT. Translation gives CASSAGRGSNQPQHF.

The CDR3 reads CASSLQASDTQYF. CDR3 sequence (DNA): TGTGCCAGCAGCTTACAAGCGTCAGATACGCAGTATTTT. The chain carries TRBV7-2 and TRBJ2-3, with D unresolved. There are 13 residues in the CDR3. The germline CDR1 and CDR2 sequences are SGHTA and FQGNSA. V lost 2 bases, J lost 4 bases, and 7 bases lay in between. The variable domain in full, with the rest retrieved from reference TRBV7-2 and TRBJ2-3, is GAGVSQSPSNKVTEKGKDVELRCDPISGHTALYWYRQSLGQGLEFLIYFQGNSAPDKSGLPSDRFSAERTGGSVSTLTIQRTQQEDSAVYLCASSLQASDTQYFGPGTRLTVL.

The CDR3 bases are TGCGCCAGCAGCGGGACGCGGAACACTGAAGCTTTCTTT. Amino acid sequence: CASSGTRNTEAFF. The chain carries TRBV5-1 and TRBJ1-1, with D tentatively TRBD1 (5 bases). V lost 4 bases to trimming and J lost 1 base, with 8 bases between them. Germline V gene lookup returns CDR1 SGHRS and CDR2 YFSETQ. This CDR3 spans 13 amino acids.

Many counts were recorded for this clonotype. V usage is TRBV10-3 and J usage is TRBJ2-5; D ambiguous. CDR1 ENHRY and CDR2 SYGVKD come from the germline V gene. The CDR3 is 17 residues long. V was shortened by 0 bases and J by 4 bases, with 18 bases between the two germline ends. The CDR3 protein is CAISESGNSADIETQYF. The CDR3 bases are TGTGCCATCAGTGAGTCAGGGAACTCGGCTGATATAGAGACCCAGTACTTC.